There are a few counts of the clone carrying this T cell receptor (beta chain). Its specificity is unknown. The data were taken from a study of cytomegalovirus exposure and HLA in healthy donors. The PCR made use of 60 Vbeta and 13 Jbeta primers. Libraries were prepared by immunoSEQ multiplex PCR; TCRdb keeps only in-frame clonotypes and omits some of them. The table has some 160,000 clones, around 80% seen once. Study-wide results and limits: With later analysis, a missense DCLRE1C variant became linked to TCR beta V- and J-gene trimming. It was assumed in the presence/absence analyses that sequencing depth was roughly uniform across donors. Rare sequences made up most TCRs, while some public TCRs were found in many donors.

Trimming cost V 3 bases and J 3 bases; bases outside gene matches: 4. Germline CDR1 reads WNHNN; CDR2 reads SYGVQD (reference sequence). This CDR3 spans 15 amino acids. V gene TRBV10-1 combines with J gene TRBJ2-7; 11 bases are shared with TRBD1. This sequence originates from a male donor in good health and CMV-seronegative. Sequenced sample: PBMCs. CDR3 in amino acids: CASSDGTGGIYEQYF. The CDR3 DNA reads as TGCGCCAGCAGTGACGGGACAGGGGGGATCTACGAGCAGTACTTC.